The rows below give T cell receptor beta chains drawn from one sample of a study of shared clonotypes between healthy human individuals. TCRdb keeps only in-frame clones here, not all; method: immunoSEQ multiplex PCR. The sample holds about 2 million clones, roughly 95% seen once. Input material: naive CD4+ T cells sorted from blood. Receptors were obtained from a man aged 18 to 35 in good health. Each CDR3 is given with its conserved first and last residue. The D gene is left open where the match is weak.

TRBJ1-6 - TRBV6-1 TGTGCCAGCACCTTACCCGGGGTCGGTAATTCACCCCTCCACTTT CASTLPGVGNSPLHF
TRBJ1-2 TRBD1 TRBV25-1 TGTGCCAGCGGGGAGACAGGGTACCTCTATGGCTACACCTTC CASGETGYLYGYTF
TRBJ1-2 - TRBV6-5 TGTGCCAGCAGTTACGCCGGGGGAGTCGATGGCTACACCTTC CASSYAGGVDGYTF
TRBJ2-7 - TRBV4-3 TGCGCCAGCAGCCAAGATCTAATACTAGCAGGCTCCTACGAGCAGTACTTC CASSQDLILAGSYEQYF
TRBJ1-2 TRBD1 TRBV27 TGTGCCAGCAGTCCCTACCCACAGGGGACCCCAGGTGGCTACACCTTC CASSPYPQGTPGGYTF
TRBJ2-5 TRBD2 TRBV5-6 TGTGCCAGCAGCCGGACTAGCGGGGGGCCTACCCAAGAGACCCAGTACTTC CASSRTSGGPTQETQYF
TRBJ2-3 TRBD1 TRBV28 TGTGCCAGCACTAATGGAGGGACAGGGGGCGATACGCAGTATTTT CASTNGGTGGDTQYF
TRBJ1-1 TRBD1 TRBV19 TGTGCCCAAGGGGGCTTGGACACTGAAGCTTTCTTT CAQGGLDTEAFF
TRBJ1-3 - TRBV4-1 TGCGCCAGCAGCCACCCCGGACAGGGAAACACCATATATTTT CASSHPGQGNTIYF
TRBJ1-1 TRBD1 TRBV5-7 TGTGCCAGCAGCAAAGCTCCCGGGACAGGGTTGAACACTGAAGCTTTCTTT CASSKAPGTGLNTEAFF